The rows below give T cell receptor beta chains drawn from one sample of a study of cytomegalovirus exposure and HLA in healthy donors. Only in-frame clones appear in the TCRdb table, and some are missing; sequencing was by immunoSEQ multiplex PCR. The profile covers more than 90,000 clones, with 90% to 95% appearing a single time and about 1% taken by the ten largest. Source material: PBMCs. The receptors come from a woman in her 30s in good health and CMV-seropositive. Each CDR3 is given with its conserved first and last residue. Fields, in order: J gene, clone size, D gene, V gene, CDR3 protein, CDR3 DNA. A D gene is named only where the DNA matches it firmly. The listing skips clone size in some rows; elsewhere it reads once, few, many or a size class.

j_call: TRBJ2-1
clone_size: .
d_call: .
v_call: TRBV5-6
cdr3_aa: CASSLWAVLPYNEQFF
cdr3_nt: TGTGCCAGCAGCTTGTGGGCAGTGCTCCCCTACAATGAGCAGTTCTTC

j_call: TRBJ1-5
clone_size: .
d_call: .
v_call: TRBV18
cdr3_aa: CASSPGAHSNQPQHF
cdr3_nt: TGTGCCAGCTCACCAGGGGCACATAGCAATCAGCCCCAGCATTTT

j_call: TRBJ1-2
clone_size: .
d_call: .
v_call: TRBV28
cdr3_aa: CASSQTRVRGYTF
cdr3_nt: TGTGCCAGCAGTCAAACCAGGGTGAGGGGCTACACCTTC

j_call: TRBJ2-7
clone_size: .
d_call: TRBD2
v_call: TRBV2
cdr3_aa: CASRKGALAGIGQYF
cdr3_nt: TGTGCCAGCAGGAAAGGGGCACTAGCGGGAATCGGGCAGTACTTC

j_call: TRBJ1-1
clone_size: .
d_call: .
v_call: TRBV7-9
cdr3_aa: CASSARAGGNEAFF
cdr3_nt: TGTGCCAGCAGCGCCCGGGCCGGGGGTAATGAAGCTTTCTTT

j_call: TRBJ2-3
clone_size: once
d_call: TRBD2
v_call: TRBV11-2
cdr3_aa: CASGAPGGRADTQYF
cdr3_nt: TGTGCCAGCGGGGCCCCTGGCGGGAGGGCAGATACGCAGTATTTT

j_call: TRBJ1-4
clone_size: .
d_call: .
v_call: TRBV29-1
cdr3_aa: CSGIIGASEKLFF
cdr3_nt: TGCAGCGGGATCATAGGGGCAAGCGAAAAACTGTTTTTT

j_call: TRBJ1-4
clone_size: .
d_call: .
v_call: TRBV11-3
cdr3_aa: CASSLDRRLNEKLFF
cdr3_nt: TGTGCCAGCAGCCTTGACAGGAGGTTGAATGAAAAACTGTTTTTT

j_call: TRBJ2-1
clone_size: .
d_call: TRBD2
v_call: TRBV29-1
cdr3_aa: CSVSSGRHGGNEQFF
cdr3_nt: TGCAGCGTTTCCAGCGGGAGGCATGGGGGGAATGAGCAGTTCTTC

j_call: TRBJ2-1
clone_size: .
d_call: TRBD2
v_call: TRBV10-2
cdr3_aa: CASSSPTGLAGAGEQFF
cdr3_nt: TGCGCCAGCAGTTCTCCTACGGGACTAGCGGGAGCGGGTGAGCAGTTCTTC